The 5 T cell receptor beta chains reported below all come from one sample, sequenced in a study of T-cell memory formation after mild COVID-19 (dated by TCRdb to about 2021). The library was generated by 5' RACE. The sequencer was an Illumina NovaSeq 6000. Using fastp at Q25 and MiXCR, TCRdb reprocessed the public reads and kept productive beta chains. Each record represents a unique CDR3 protein, reported with the most common genes and DNA among its rows. This sample comprises some 260,000 distinct CDR3 sequences, about 17% of them detected only once. The biggest ten clones account for 3.5% of the sample. The sample taken for sequencing was PBMCs or a T cell subset sorted from them (not recorded which). Receptors were obtained from a man aged 18 to 35 who had mild COVID-19 (a few samples of this study predate the infection). The sample titles of this study are shuffled in the database, so cell type and time point are left out; the donor was told from shared clones.

This rearrangement joins TRBV20-1 to TRBJ1-1; D not certain. Germline V lookup: CDR1 DFQATT, CDR2 SNEGSKA (reference sequence). CDR3 length: 13 residues. V lost 0 bases and J lost 3, with 8 bases in between. The CDR3 spells CSARDNTYTEAFF. Here the CDR3 DNA reads TGCAGTGCTAGAGATAACACGTACACTGAAGCTTTCTTT.

The chain uses TRBV18 and TRBJ2-7; no reliable D call. Looked up from germline, CDR1 is KGHSH and CDR2 is LQKENI. Deletions cut 1 base from V and 7 bases from J, with 17 bases between. CDR3 size: 15 residues. The CDR3 protein is CASSPRSLGKWEQYF. The CDR3 DNA is TGTGCCAGCTCACCACGTTCCCTTGGGAAATGGGAGCAGTACTTC.

This clonotype was counted a few times. The genes are TRBV11-3 and TRBJ2-3; 7 nucleotides align to TRBD2. The CDR3 totals 16 residues. V lost 5 bases, J lost 4 bases, and 12 bases stayed unmatched. CDR1 and CDR2 (germline): SGHNT, YENEEA. The CDR3: CASSPSYGGEADTQYF. The CDR3 DNA reads as TGTGCCAGCAGCCCCTCCTATGGGGGGGAAGCAGATACGCAGTATTTT.

This clonotype was seen more than once but under ten times. The chain uses TRBV20-1 and TRBJ2-5; possible D gene TRBD2, 6 bases. This CDR3 has 12 residues. Germline V gene lookup returns CDR1 DFQATT and CDR2 SNEGSKA (reference sequence). The germline V and J ends were trimmed by 6 bases and 5 bases, with 13 bases remaining between them. Here the CDR3 DNA reads TGCAGTGCCCCTAGGCGGGACGAGACCCAGTACTTC. Amino acids: CSAPRRDETQYF.

V and J are TRBV20-1 and TRBJ2-5; a possible D gene is TRBD2 (5 bases). Trimming left V 6 bases short and J 4 bases short, with 12 bases between. Germline values: CDR1 DFQATT, CDR2 SNEGSKA (reference sequence). This CDR3 comprises 12 residues. CDR3: CSATRQAETQYF. CDR3 DNA: TGCAGTGCAACTAGGCAGGCAGAGACCCAGTACTTC.